This T cell receptor beta chain was obtained from a study of CD8 T cells in ankylosing spondylitis (dated by TCRdb to about 2017). Some background on the complete study: The study profiled T cell receptor beta repertoires in healthy donors and ankylosing spondylitis patients to find disease-linked TCR variants. The full study cohort was made up of about 25 ankylosing spondylitis patients and 108 healthy donors. Samples of peripheral blood were taken, and for ankylosing spondylitis patients, synovial fluid was collected as well.

Summary of the overall study and its limitations: Blood from ankylosing spondylitis patients appeared to be characterized by a TCR beta motif made up of seven or eight highly homologous amino acid variants. The disease-linked clones showed a CD8+ phenotype and occurred at relatively low frequencies in peripheral blood. According to the report, matched synovial fluid samples from ankylosing spondylitis patients were significantly enriched for the disease-linked clones. Some of the motif variants had been reported before in the synovial fluid and blood of reactive arthritis patients, a finding that suggests common disease-initiation mechanisms.

The reads were generated on an Illumina HiSeq 2500. TCR beta libraries were prepared by quantitative 5'-RACE with molecular barcodes. The study's own analysis went as follows. A new computational method, built on a probabilistic model of VDJ rearrangement, was used to identify disease-linked TCR variants. In-frame beta chains were kept once TCRdb had trimmed the public reads at Q25 with fastp and called clones with MiXCR. For every CDR3 protein sequence, its rows merge into one entry that carries the most common genes and DNA. TCRdb assigned the V and J calls; the authors' analysis was not used. The sample table contains around 140,000 distinct CDR3 sequences; only one count was recorded for about 10% of them. The top ten hold roughly 4.3% of the sample. About this clonotype: No cognate antigen has been identified for it. No base-level quality is on record; no much larger clone is a single base apart.

Trimming removed 5 bases from V and 2 bases from J; the gene matches leave 4 bases unexplained. The CDR3 contains 14 residues, cysteine and phenylalanine counted. Of the read, only the CDR3 DNA is kept; its 42 bases are in frame from base 1. This receptor was identified in a female donor with ankylosing spondylitis or in good health (not recorded which). The sequenced material came from blood, either unsorted or a sorted T cell fraction (not recorded which). The chain uses TRBV12-3 or TRBV12-4 and TRBJ2-7; 9 nucleotides in the junction match TRBD1. The bases are TGTGCCAGCAGTCCTACAGGGGGCCCCTACGAGCAGTACTTC. This translates into CASSPTGGPYEQYF.